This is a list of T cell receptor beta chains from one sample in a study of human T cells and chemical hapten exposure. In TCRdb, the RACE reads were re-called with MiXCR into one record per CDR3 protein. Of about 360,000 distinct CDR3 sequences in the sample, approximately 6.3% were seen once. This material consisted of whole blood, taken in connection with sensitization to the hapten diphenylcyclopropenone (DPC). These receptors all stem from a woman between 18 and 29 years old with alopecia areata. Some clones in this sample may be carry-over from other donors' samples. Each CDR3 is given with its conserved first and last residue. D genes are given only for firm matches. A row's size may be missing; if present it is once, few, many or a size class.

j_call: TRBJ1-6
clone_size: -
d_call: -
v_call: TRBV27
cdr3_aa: CASSLFIDPGRYNSPLHF
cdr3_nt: TGTGCCAGCAGTTTATTTATCGACCCCGGTCGCTATAATTCACCCCTCCACTTT

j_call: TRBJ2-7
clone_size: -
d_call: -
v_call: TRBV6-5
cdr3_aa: CASTSGTPSSYEQYF
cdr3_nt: TGTGCCAGCACTTCCGGGACCCCCAGCTCCTACGAGCAGTACTTC

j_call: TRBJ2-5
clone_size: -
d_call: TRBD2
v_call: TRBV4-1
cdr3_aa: CASSLLAEETQYF
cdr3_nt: TGCGCCAGCAGCCTTCTAGCGGAAGAGACCCAGTACTTC

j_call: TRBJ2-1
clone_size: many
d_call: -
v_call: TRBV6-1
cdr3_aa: CASTEHGEERRRQFF
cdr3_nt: TGTGCCAGCACCGAACACGGAGAAGAGCGGAGGAGACAGTTCTTC

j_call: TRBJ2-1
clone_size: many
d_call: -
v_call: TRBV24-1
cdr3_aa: CATSEWGKANEQFF
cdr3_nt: TGTGCCACCAGTGAATGGGGGAAGGCCAATGAGCAGTTCTTC

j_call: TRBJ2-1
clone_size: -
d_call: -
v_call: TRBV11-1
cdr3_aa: CASRATSWGMSYNEQFF
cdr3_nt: TGTGCCAGCAGAGCCACTTCGTGGGGAATGTCCTACAATGAGCAGTTCTTC

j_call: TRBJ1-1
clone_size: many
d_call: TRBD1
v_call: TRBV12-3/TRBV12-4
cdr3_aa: CASRPPRDRGSTEAFF
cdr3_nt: TGTGCCAGCAGGCCACCCCGGGACAGGGGGAGCACTGAAGCTTTCTTT

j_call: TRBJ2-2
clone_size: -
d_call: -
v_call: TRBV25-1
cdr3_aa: CASTRVAGELFF
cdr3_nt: TGTGCCAGCACCAGGGTAGCCGGGGAGCTGTTTTTT

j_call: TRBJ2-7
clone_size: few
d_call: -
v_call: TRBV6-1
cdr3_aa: CASSPRGWSPDQYEQYF
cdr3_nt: TGTGCCAGCAGTCCGAGAGGTTGGTCGCCAGACCAGTACGAGCAGTACTTC

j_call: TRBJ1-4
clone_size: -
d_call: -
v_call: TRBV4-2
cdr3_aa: CASSQVSAATNEKLFF
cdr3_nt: TGTGCCAGCAGCCAAGTTTCAGCAGCAACTAATGAAAAACTGTTTTTT

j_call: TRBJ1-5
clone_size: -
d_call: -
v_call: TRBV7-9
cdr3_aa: CASSLVQGDNQPQHF
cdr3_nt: TGTGCCAGCAGCTTAGTACAGGGTGACAATCAGCCCCAGCATTTT

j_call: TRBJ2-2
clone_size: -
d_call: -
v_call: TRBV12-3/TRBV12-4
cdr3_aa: CASSYTGPGELFF
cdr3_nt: TGTGCCAGCAGCTACACAGGACCCGGGGAGCTGTTTTTT

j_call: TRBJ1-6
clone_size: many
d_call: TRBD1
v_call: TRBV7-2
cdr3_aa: CASSLEGAQNSPLHF
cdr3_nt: TGTGCCAGCAGCTTAGAGGGGGCGCAGAATTCACCCCTCCACTTT

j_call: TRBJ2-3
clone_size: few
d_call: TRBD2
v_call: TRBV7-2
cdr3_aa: CASSATHLAGGGADTQYF
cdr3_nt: TGTGCCAGCAGTGCGACCCACCTAGCGGGGGGTGGAGCAGATACGCAGTATTTT

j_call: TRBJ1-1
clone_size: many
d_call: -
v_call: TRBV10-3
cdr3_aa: CAIRTQENTEAFF
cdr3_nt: TGTGCCATCAGAACCCAAGAGAACACTGAAGCTTTCTTT

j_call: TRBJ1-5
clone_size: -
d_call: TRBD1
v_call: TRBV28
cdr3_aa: CATYPGVRDSLNQPQHF
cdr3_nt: TGTGCCACCTACCCTGGAGTCAGGGACAGCCTCAATCAGCCCCAGCATTTT

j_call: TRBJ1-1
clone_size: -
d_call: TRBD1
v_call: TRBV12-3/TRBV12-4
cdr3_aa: CASSLNIGTGEGRGTEAFF
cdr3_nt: TGTGCCAGCAGTTTGAATATAGGGACAGGGGAGGGCCGAGGCACTGAAGCTTTCTTT

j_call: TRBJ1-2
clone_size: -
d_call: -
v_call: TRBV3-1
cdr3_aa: CASSREQGRGYTF
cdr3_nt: TGTGCCAGCAGCCGAGAACAGGGACGTGGCTACACCTTC

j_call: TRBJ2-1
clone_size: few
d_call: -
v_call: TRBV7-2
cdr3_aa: CASSPQSADNYNEQFF
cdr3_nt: TGTGCCAGCAGCCCCCAAAGTGCAGACAACTACAATGAGCAGTTCTTC

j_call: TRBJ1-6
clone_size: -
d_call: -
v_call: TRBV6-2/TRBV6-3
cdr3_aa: CASRERDKIPLHF
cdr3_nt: TGTGCCAGCAGGGAACGGGACAAAATTCCCCTCCACTTT

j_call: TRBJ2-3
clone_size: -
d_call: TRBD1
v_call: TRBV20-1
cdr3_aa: CSAPGGQASTDTQYF
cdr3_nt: TGCAGTGCTCCAGGGGGACAGGCAAGCACAGATACGCAGTATTTT

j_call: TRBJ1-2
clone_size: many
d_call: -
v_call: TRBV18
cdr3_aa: CASSPPAGPNGYTF
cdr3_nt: TGTGCCAGCTCACCACCGGCAGGGCCCAATGGCTACACCTTC

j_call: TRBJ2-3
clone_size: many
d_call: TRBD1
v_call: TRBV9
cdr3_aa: CASSRTGDSTDTQYF
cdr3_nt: TGTGCCAGCAGCAGGACAGGGGATAGCACAGATACGCAGTATTTT

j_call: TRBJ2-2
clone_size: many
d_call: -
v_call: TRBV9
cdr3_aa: CASSVLQGDTGELFF
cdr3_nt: TGTGCCAGCAGCGTGCTACAGGGCGACACCGGGGAGCTGTTTTTT

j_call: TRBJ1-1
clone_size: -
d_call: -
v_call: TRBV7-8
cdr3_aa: CASSLQRHRDTEAFF
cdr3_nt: TGTGCCAGCAGCTTACAGCGTCATCGTGACACTGAAGCTTTCTTT

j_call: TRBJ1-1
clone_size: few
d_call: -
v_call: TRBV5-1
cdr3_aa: CASKFRGENTEAFF
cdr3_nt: TGCGCCAGCAAGTTCCGGGGGGAGAACACTGAAGCTTTCTTT

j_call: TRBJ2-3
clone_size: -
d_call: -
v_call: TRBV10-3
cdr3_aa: CAIRGATIADTQYF
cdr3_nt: TGTGCCATCAGGGGAGCCACCATTGCAGATACGCAGTATTTT

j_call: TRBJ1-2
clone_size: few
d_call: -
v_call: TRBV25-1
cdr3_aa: CASSDLTQGYGYTF
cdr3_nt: TGTGCCAGCAGTGACTTAACGCAGGGGTATGGCTACACCTTC

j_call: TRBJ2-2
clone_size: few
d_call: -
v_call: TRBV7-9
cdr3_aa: CASSAYTGELFF
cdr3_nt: TGTGCCAGCAGCGCTTACACCGGGGAGCTGTTTTTT

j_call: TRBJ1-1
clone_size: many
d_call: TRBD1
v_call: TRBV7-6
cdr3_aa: CASSLAPGTGMNTEAFF
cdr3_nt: TGTGCCAGCAGCTTAGCACCTGGGACAGGGATGAACACTGAAGCTTTCTTT

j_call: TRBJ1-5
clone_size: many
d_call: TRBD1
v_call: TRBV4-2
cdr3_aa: CASSQPGGGNQPQHF
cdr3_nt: TGTGCCAGCAGCCAACCAGGGGGCGGCAATCAGCCCCAGCATTTT

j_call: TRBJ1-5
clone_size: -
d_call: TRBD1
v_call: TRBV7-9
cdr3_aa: CASSLGGYTGASNQPQHF
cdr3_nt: TGTGCCAGCAGCTTAGGGGGCTACACAGGGGCCAGCAATCAGCCCCAGCATTTT

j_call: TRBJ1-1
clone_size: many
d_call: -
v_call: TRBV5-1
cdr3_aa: CASSFGAVNTEAFF
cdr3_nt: TGCGCCAGCAGCTTTGGAGCAGTGAACACTGAAGCTTTCTTT

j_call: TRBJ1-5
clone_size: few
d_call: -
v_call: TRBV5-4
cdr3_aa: CASSLQGDAQPQHF
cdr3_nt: TGTGCCAGCAGCTTACAGGGTGACGCTCAGCCCCAGCATTTT

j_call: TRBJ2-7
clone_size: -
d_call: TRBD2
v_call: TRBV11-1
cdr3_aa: CASSLGDGRVIPHSRSYEQYF
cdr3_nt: TGTGCCAGCAGCTTAGGAGACGGGAGGGTTATACCCCACTCCAGGTCCTACGAGCAGTACTTC

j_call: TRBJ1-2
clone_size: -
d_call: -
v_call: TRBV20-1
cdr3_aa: CSASGQLTNYGYTF
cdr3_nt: TGCAGTGCTAGCGGGCAGCTTACCAACTATGGCTACACCTTC

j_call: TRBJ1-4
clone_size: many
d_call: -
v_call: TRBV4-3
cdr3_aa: CASSQDLYTNEKLFF
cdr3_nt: TGCGCCAGCAGCCAAGATCTTTACACCAATGAAAAACTGTTTTTT

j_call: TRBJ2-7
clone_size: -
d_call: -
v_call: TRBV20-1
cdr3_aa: CSAKAGPLGGYEQYF
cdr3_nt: TGCAGTGCTAAAGCCGGACCCCTTGGCGGGTACGAGCAGTACTTC

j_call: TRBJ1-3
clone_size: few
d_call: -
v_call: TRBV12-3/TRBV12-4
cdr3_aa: CASSLRGGRAGNTIYF
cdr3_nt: TGTGCCAGCAGTTTAAGGGGCGGGAGGGCTGGAAACACCATATATTTT

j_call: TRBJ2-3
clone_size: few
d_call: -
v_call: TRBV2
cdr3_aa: CASSVQSNTDTQYF
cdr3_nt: TGTGCCAGCAGTGTTCAAAGCAACACAGATACGCAGTATTTT

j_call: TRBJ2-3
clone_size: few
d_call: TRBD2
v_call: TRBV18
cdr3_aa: CASSPPSVAGARADTQYF
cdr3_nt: TGTGCCAGCTCACCACCGTCGGTAGCGGGGGCCCGGGCAGATACGCAGTATTTT

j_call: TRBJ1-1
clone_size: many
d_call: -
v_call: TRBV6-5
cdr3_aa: CASSYGFDTEAFF
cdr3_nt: TGTGCCAGCAGTTACGGGTTCGACACTGAAGCTTTCTTT

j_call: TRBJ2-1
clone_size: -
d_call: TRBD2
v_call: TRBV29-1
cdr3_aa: CSVELGSGGADEQFF
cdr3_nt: TGCAGCGTTGAATTGGGTAGCGGGGGGGCTGATGAGCAGTTCTTC

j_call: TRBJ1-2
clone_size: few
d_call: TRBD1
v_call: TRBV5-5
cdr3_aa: CASSYGQGDFYGYTF
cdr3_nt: TGTGCCAGCAGCTACGGACAGGGGGATTTCTATGGCTACACCTTC

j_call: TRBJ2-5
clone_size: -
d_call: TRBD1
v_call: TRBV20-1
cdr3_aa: CSAPDRDQETQYF
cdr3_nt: TGCAGTGCACCGGACAGGGACCAAGAGACCCAGTACTTC

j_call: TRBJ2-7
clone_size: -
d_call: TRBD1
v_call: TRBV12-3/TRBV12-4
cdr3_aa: CVQGQGEPYEQYF
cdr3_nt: TGTGTCCAGGGACAGGGGGAACCCTACGAGCAGTACTTC

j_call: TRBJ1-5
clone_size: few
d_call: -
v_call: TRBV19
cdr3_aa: CASSHPQGGRNQPQHF
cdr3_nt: TGTGCCAGTAGCCATCCACAGGGAGGGCGCAATCAGCCCCAGCATTTT